This T cell receptor (beta chain) was profiled in a study of preoperative IRX-2 immunotherapy in early breast cancer. Treatment: preoperative locoregional IRX-2 cytokine immunotherapy. Patients received preoperative, locoregional IRX-2 cytokine immunotherapy in a phase Ib study. The CDR3 sequence is 14 residues long. V lost 2 bases to trimming and J lost 5 bases, with 7 bases between them. CDR1 MDHEN and CDR2 SYDVKM come from the germline V gene. Clones were sequenced by immunoSEQ multiplex PCR, and TCRdb holds only the in-frame ones, with some missing. Of 10,000 to 15,000 clones in the sample, approximately 91% are singletons; the top ten hold around 28%.

The sample here was taken from a patient treated with IRX-2 immunotherapy. The sequence was obtained from a human donor with breast cancer. This chain connects TRBV28 to TRBJ1-6, with D unresolved. This CDR3 is CASSLLRDNSPLHF. DNA for the CDR3: TGTGCCAGCAGTTTACTCCGGGATAATTCACCCCTCCACTTT.